The sequence of this T cell receptor beta chain was determined in a study of neurological immune-mediated disorders. The table lists this clonotype with many counts. TCRdb reprocessed the 5' RACE reads with MiXCR, giving one entry per CDR3 protein. The sample has around 40,000 distinct CDR3 sequences, 7% to 8.5% seen once; the top ten hold 5.7%. This CDR3 contains 12 residues. V shed 5 bases, J shed 15 bases, and the junction held 5 bases outside the gene matches. Germline V gene sequence: CDR1 KGHDR, CDR2 SFDVKD. The chain is built from TRBV24-1 and TRBJ2-1, with 11 positions matching TRBD2. The clonotype comes from a middle-aged man in good health. The sequencing sample was made of CD4+ T cells from blood. The DNA for the CDR3 is TGTGCCACCAGTGGACTAGCGGGAATACCGTTCTTC. This gives the protein CATSGLAGIPFF.